This TCR beta chain was sequenced for a study of T cells in Graves' hyperthyroidism and ophthalmopathy. Study findings and constraints: Expanded thyroid clonotypes (above 0.001) were mostly also found in blood.

The TCR beta CDR3 regions underwent amplification using RNA transcripts as the source. Carried out on the TCR CDR3, a first-round RT-PCR used the HTBI primer set. TCRdb recomputed calls from the multiplex PCR reads with MiXCR, one row per CDR3 protein. This sample has about 410,000 distinct CDR3 sequences, with about 15% found just once. The sample holds many counts of this clonotype. Its antigen is not identified. The germline V gene has CDR1 SGHTA and CDR2 FQGNSA. The CDR3 length is 13 residues. V lost 3 bases to trimming and J lost 8 bases, with 8 bases between them. The sequencing sample was made of blood. The chain combines TRBV7-2 with TRBJ1-6, with a possible D match to TRBD1 (5 bases). This sequence was found in a man aged 18-30 years with Graves' ophthalmopathy. This CDR3 reads CASSLWDDSPLHF. As DNA, the CDR3 is TGTGCCAGCAGCTTGTGGGACGATTCACCCCTCCACTTT.